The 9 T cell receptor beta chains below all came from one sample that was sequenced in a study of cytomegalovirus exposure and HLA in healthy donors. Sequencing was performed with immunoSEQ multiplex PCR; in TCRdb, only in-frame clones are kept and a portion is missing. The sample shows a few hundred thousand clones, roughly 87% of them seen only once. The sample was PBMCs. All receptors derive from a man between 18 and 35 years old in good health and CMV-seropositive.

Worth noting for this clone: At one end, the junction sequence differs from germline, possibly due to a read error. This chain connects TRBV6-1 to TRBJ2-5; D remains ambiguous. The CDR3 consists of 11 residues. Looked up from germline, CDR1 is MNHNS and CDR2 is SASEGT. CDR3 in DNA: TGTGCCAGCAGTGAATTCGAGACACAGTACTTC. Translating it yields CASSEFETQYF.

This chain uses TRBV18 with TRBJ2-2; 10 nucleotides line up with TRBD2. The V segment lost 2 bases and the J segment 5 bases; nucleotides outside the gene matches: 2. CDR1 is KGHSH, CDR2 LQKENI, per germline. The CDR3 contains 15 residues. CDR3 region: CASSPGLAVTGELFF. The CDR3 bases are TGTGCCAGCTCACCAGGACTAGCGGTTACCGGGGAGCTGTTTTTT.

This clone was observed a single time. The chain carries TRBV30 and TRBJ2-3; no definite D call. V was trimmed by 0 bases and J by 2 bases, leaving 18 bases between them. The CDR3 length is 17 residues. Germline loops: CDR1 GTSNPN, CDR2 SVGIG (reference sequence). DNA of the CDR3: TGTGCCTGGAGTGTAGGAGAGATCTCACGATTCACAGATACGCAGTATTTT. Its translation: CAWSVGEISRFTDTQYF.

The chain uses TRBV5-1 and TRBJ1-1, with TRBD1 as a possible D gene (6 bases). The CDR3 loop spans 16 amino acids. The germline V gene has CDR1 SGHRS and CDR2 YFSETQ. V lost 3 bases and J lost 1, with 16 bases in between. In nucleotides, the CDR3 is TGCGCCAGCAGCTACCTACAACAGGGAGAGAACACTGAAGCTTTCTTT. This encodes CASSYLQQGENTEAFF.

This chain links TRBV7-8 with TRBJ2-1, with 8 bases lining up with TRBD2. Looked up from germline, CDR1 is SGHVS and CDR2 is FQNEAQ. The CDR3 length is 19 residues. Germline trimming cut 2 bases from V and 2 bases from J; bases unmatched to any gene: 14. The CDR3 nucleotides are TGTGCCAGCAGCTTATCTGGCACCGGGGGGGCGAACCCCTACAATGAGCAGTTCTTC. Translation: CASSLSGTGGANPYNEQFF.

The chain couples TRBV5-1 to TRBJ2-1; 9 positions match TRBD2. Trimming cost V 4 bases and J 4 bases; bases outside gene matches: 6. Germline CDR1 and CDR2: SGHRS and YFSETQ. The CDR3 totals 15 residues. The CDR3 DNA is TGCGCCAGCAGCGCCAGACTAGCGGAGTACAATGAGCAGTTCTTC. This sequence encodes CASSARLAEYNEQFF. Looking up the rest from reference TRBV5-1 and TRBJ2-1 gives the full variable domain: KAGVTQTPRYLIKTRGQQVTLSCSPISGHRSVSWYQQTPGQGLQFLFEYFSETQRNKGNFPGRFSGRQFSNSRSEMNVSTLELGDSALYLCASSARLAEYNEQFFGPGTRLTVL.

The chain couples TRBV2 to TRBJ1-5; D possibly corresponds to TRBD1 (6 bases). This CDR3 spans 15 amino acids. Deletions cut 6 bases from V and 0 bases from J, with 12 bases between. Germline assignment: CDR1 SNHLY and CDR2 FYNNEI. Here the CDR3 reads CASRRQEYSNQPQHF. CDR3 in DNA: TGTGCCAGCAGGAGACAGGAATATAGCAATCAGCCCCAGCATTTT.

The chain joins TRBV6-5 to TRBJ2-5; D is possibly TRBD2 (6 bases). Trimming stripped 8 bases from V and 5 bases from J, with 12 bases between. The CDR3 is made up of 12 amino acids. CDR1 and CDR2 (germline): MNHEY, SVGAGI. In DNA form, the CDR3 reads TGTGCCAGCCGTCGGGGGAGGGAGACCCAGTACTTC. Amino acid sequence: CASRRGRETQYF.

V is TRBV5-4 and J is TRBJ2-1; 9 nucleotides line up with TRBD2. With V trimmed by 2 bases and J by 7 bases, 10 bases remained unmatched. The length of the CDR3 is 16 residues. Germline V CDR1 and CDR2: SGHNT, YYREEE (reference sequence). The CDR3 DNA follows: TGTGCCAGCAGCTTCTCAGGTAGCGGGAGTCGTAATGAGCAGTTCTTC. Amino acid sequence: CASSFSGSGSRNEQFF.